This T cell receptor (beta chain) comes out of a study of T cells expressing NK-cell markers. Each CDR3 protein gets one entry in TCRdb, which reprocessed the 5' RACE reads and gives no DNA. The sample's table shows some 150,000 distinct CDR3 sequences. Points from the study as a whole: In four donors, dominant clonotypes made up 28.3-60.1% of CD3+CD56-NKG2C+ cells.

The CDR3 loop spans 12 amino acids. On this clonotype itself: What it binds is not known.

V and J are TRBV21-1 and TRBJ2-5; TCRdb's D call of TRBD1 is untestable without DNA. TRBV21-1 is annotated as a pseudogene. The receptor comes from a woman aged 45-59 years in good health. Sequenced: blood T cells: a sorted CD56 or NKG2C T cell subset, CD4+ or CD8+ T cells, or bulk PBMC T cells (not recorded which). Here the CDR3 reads CASSTRKETQYF.